This T cell receptor (beta chain) was identified in a study of cytomegalovirus exposure and HLA in healthy donors. General study findings and limits: In vitro confirmation showed a few CMV-associated chains to be CMV antigen specific. Generally TCR sequences proved uncommon, though certain public TCRs appeared in numerous donors. First-cohort TCR clusters were later found to tend to co-occur in the roughly 120 validation repertoires.

Germline V gene data show CDR1 as SGHNT and CDR2 as YYREEE (reference sequence). With V trimmed by 5 bases and J by 1 base, 6 bases remained unmatched. This CDR3 region has 14 residues. Produced via immunoSEQ multiplex PCR; TCRdb's table is partial and in-frame only. The sample includes over 250,000 clones, 80% to 90% of them seen just once. Regarding this clone: Its antigen remains unknown.

The receptor was derived from a woman aged 18-29 years in good health and CMV-seronegative. The sequenced material came from PBMCs. V gene TRBV5-4 combines with J gene TRBJ2-7; 7 bases agree with TRBD2. In DNA, the CDR3 is TGTGCCAGCAGAATAGCGGGCCAATCCTACGAGCAGTACTTC. As protein: CASRIAGQSYEQYF.